Each of the 3 T cell receptor beta chains below was sequenced from the same sample in a study of blood T cell repertoires in COVID-19. Generated by immunoSEQ multiplex PCR, the TCRdb table keeps only in-frame clones and is missing some. The table lists tens of thousands of clones, around 85% of them singletons. The sequenced sample was peripheral blood. These receptors were obtained from a woman aged 80 or older with COVID-19, enrolled during active disease.

Here the CDR3 DNA reads TGTGCCAGCAGTCGTGCAATGGACAGGGGAGAGACCCAGTACTTC. Amino acids: CASSRAMDRGETQYF. The V call is TRBV27, the J call TRBJ2-5; 9 nucleotides agree with TRBD1. In germline, CDR1 is MNHEY, CDR2 SMNVEV (reference sequence). The CDR3 runs to 15 residues. Trimming removed 5 bases from V and 4 bases from J; junction bases left unmatched: 8.

The V gene is TRBV5-8, the J gene TRBJ2-3, with 9 nucleotides matching TRBD1. Germline V gene lookup returns CDR1 SGHTS and CDR2 YDEGEE. J was trimmed by 4 bases and V by 4 bases; bases with no gene match: 4. The length of the CDR3 is 14 residues. DNA for the CDR3: TGTGCCAGCAGCCACTGGACAGGGGCAGATACGCAGTATTTT. Its translation: CASSHWTGADTQYF. Looking up the rest from reference TRBV5-8 and TRBJ2-3 gives the full variable domain: EAGVTQSPTHLIKTRGQQATLRCSPISGHTSVYWYQQALGLGLQFLLWYDEGEERNRGNFPPRFSGRQFPNYSSELNVNALELEDSALYLCASSHWTGADTQYFGPGTRLTVL.

This clone has a single count. The chain is built from TRBV6-5 and TRBJ1-4, with 7 bases fitting TRBD1. V shed 6 bases, J shed 8 bases, and the junction held 9 bases outside the gene matches. This CDR3 comprises 14 residues. Germline values: CDR1 MNHEY, CDR2 SVGAGI. In DNA, the CDR3 is TGTGCCAGCAGCAGGGGGTGGAGTGAAGAAAAACTGTTTTTT. Residues: CASSRGWSEEKLFF.